The 18 T cell receptor beta chains below come from one sample, sequenced in a study of blood T cell repertoires in COVID-19. The assay was immunoSEQ multiplex PCR, and TCRdb's table has in-frame clones only and misses some. The table lists roughly 28,000 clones, roughly 89% of them singletons. Sequencing used peripheral blood. The receptors were sampled from a human donor with acute or convalescent COVID-19. The donor label of this sample is uncertain.

The J gene is TRBJ2-4, the V gene TRBV9; D uncertain. V dropped 2 bases and J dropped 7 bases, with 10 bases sitting between them. This CDR3 is built from 13 residues. Germline V gene data show CDR1 as SGDLS and CDR2 as YYNGEE. The CDR3 protein is CASSVSPGNIQYF. CDR3 in DNA: TGTGCCAGCAGCGTGTCTCCCGGGAACATTCAGTACTTC.

This CDR3 reads CASSRGQGFMDEQYF. CDR3 DNA sequence: TGTGCCAGCAGCCGGGGACAGGGGTTTATGGACGAGCAGTACTTC. This chain links TRBV9 with TRBJ2-7; TRBD1 matches 10 bases. Germline CDR1 reads SGDLS; CDR2 reads YYNGEE. J lost 5 bases, V lost 4 bases, and 9 bases had no gene match. The CDR3 runs to 15 residues. Variable domain in full (rest from reference TRBV9 and TRBJ2-7): DSGVTQTPKHLITATGQRVTLRCSPRSGDLSVYWYQQSLDQGLQFLIQYYNGEERAKGNILERFSAQQFPDLHSELNLSSLELGDSALYFCASSRGQGFMDEQYFGPGTRLTVT.

This chain links TRBV28 with TRBJ1-6, with TRBD1 matching over 10 bases. CDR1 and CDR2 (germline): MDHEN, SYDVKM. V dropped 3 bases and J dropped 7; count of bases not matched to a gene: 9. The CDR3 is 17 residues long. This CDR3 is CASSLSMGQGRNSPLHF. The CDR3 DNA sequence: TGTGCCAGCAGTTTGAGTATGGGACAGGGGAGGAATTCACCCCTCCACTTT.

The chain links TRBV7-3 to TRBJ2-5; TRBD2 aligns across 8 bases. V dropped 5 bases and J dropped 2; count of bases not matched to a gene: 7. Germline CDR1 and CDR2: SGHTA and FQGTGA. CDR3 length: 15 residues. The CDR3 DNA sequence: TGTGCCAGCAGCCCAACCGGGACTAGACAAGAGACCCAGTACTTC. Its protein is CASSPTGTRQETQYF.

The V and J genes are TRBV11-2 and TRBJ2-1; 14 bases align to TRBD2. This CDR3 comprises 18 residues. V shed 5 bases and J 0 bases; nucleotides not matched to a gene: 6. Germline V gene lookup returns CDR1 SGHAT and CDR2 FQNNGV. The CDR3 protein is CASSGGTSGGFSYNEQFF. CDR3 DNA: TGTGCCAGCAGCGGAGGGACTAGCGGGGGCTTCTCCTACAATGAGCAGTTCTTC.

This clone was observed a handful of times. The chain has TRBV24-1 and TRBJ1-2; TRBD1 is a possible D gene (6 bases). The germline CDR1 and CDR2 sequences are KGHDR and SFDVKD. There are 14 residues in the CDR3. Trimming left V 4 bases short and J 2 bases short, with 10 bases between. CDR3 region: CATSDPTGNYGYTF. The DNA of the CDR3 is TGTGCCACCAGTGACCCTACAGGGAACTATGGCTACACCTTC.

J is TRBJ1-3 and V is TRBV11-2; no clear D. Trimming removed 2 bases from V and 0 bases from J, with 14 bases in between. CDR1 and CDR2 from the germline V gene are SGHAT and FQNNGV. CDR3 length: 17 residues. The chain's CDR3 is CASSLNPTEYSGNTIYF. The DNA for the CDR3 is TGTGCCAGCAGCTTAAATCCGACGGAGTACTCTGGAAACACCATATATTTT. The variable domain in full, with the rest retrieved from reference TRBV11-2 and TRBJ1-3, is EAGVAQSPRYKIIEKRQSVAFWCNPISGHATLYWYQQILGQGPKLLIQFQNNGVVDDSQLPKDRFSAERLKGVDSTLKIQPAKLEDSAVYLCASSLNPTEYSGNTIYFGEGSWLTVV.

The chain combines TRBV11-3 with TRBJ1-1; 8 bases match TRBD1. J was trimmed by 1 base and V by 4 bases; bases with no gene match: 11. Germline V gene lookup returns CDR1 SGHNT and CDR2 YENEEA. CDR3 length: 17 amino acids. The CDR3 sequence: CASSSKGFRGPNTEAFF. CDR3 DNA sequence: TGTGCCAGCAGCTCCAAAGGGTTCAGGGGGCCGAACACTGAAGCTTTCTTT.

V usage is TRBV27 and J usage is TRBJ2-1; 8 bases agree with TRBD2. V lost 5 bases and J lost 5; bases outside the gene matches: 14. Per the germline V gene, CDR1 is MNHEY and CDR2 is SMNVEV (reference sequence). The CDR3 contains 17 residues. The CDR3 DNA reads as TGTGCCAGCAGTGGACAAACGGCACTAGCGGCAAACAATGAGCAGTTCTTC. Its protein product is CASSGQTALAANNEQFF.

This clone was seen a single time. The rearrangement uses TRBV6-6 and TRBJ1-1; 8 bases fit TRBD1. This CDR3 region has 14 residues. Per the germline V gene, CDR1 is MNHNY and CDR2 is SVGAGI (reference sequence). Trimming cost V 5 bases and J 3 bases; bases outside gene matches: 5. DNA for the CDR3: TGTGCCAGCAGTCAACAGGGGGGATACACTGAAGCTTTCTTT. The encoded protein is CASSQQGGYTEAFF.

This chain joins TRBV29-1 and TRBJ1-2; D remains ambiguous. The CDR3 contains 14 residues. CDR1 SQVTM and CDR2 ANQGSEA come from the germline V gene. The V and J ends lost 6 bases and 2 bases respectively, with 16 bases between them. CDR3 DNA: TGCAGCGTGTCCCTGGCCCGAGGCAACTATGGCTACACCTTC. This encodes CSVSLARGNYGYTF.

The rearrangement links TRBV27 to TRBJ2-1; 10 bases line up with TRBD2. CDR3 length: 14 residues. The V gene's germline CDR1 is MNHEY and CDR2 SMNVEV (reference sequence). The ends lost 1 base at V and 9 bases at J; junction bases unmatched: 3. CDR3 sequence reads: CASSLLAGGSEQFF. CDR3 DNA: TGTGCCAGCAGTTTATTAGCGGGAGGCTCTGAGCAGTTCTTC.

The V call is TRBV6-5, the J call TRBJ2-5, with a possible D match to TRBD2 (5 bases). The germline V and J ends were trimmed by 2 bases and 2 bases, with 6 bases remaining between them. Germline lookup yields CDR1 MNHEY and CDR2 SVGAGI. There are 13 residues in the CDR3. CDR3 DNA sequence: TGTGCCAGCAGTTACCGGGGACAAGAGACCCAGTACTTC. It codes for CASSYRGQETQYF.

The chain is built from TRBV6-2 or TRBV6-3 and TRBJ1-4, with D possibly TRBD1 on 6 matching bases. The CDR3 length is 15 residues. Germline V lookup: CDR1 MNHEY, CDR2 SVGEGT. The V end lost 5 bases, the J end lost 5 bases, and 15 bases lay between the germline ends. The CDR3 region has the DNA TGTGCCAGCAGTACAGCAGGGGTCGGCAATGAAAAACTGTTTTTT. Its translation: CASSTAGVGNEKLFF.

The sample holds a few counts of this clone. V usage is TRBV19 and J usage is TRBJ1-4; 10 bases fit TRBD1. V shed 7 bases, J shed 8 bases, and the junction held 10 bases outside the gene matches. The CDR3 is 15 amino acids. CDR1 and CDR2 (germline): LNHDA, SQIVND (reference sequence). CDR3 nucleotides: TGTGCCAGTACTCCGGGACAGGGGCGGCCGGAAAAACTGTTTTTT. Its translation: CASTPGQGRPEKLFF.

This clone appeared a single time. The junction does not match germline at one end; this may be a read error. The gene calls are TRBV6-5 and TRBJ2-4; D is possibly TRBD1 (5 bases). Germline CDR1 MNHEY, CDR2 SVGAGI. This CDR3 region has 14 residues. The CDR3 sequence: CAGRDDSAKNIQYF. CDR3 DNA: TGTGCCGGCAGGGATGACAGTGCCAAAAACATTCAGTACTTC.

This rearrangement joins TRBV18 to TRBJ1-3; D call uncertain. Germline-derived CDR1 and CDR2 are KGHSH and LQKENI. This CDR3 contains 14 residues. Trimming removed 3 bases at V and 4 bases at J, with 10 bases between. Written as DNA, the CDR3 is TGTGCCAGCTCACCCTCCCCGTCGGGAAACACCATATATTTT. Encoded protein: CASSPSPSGNTIYF. The whole variable domain, remainder taken from reference TRBV18 and TRBJ1-3, is NAGVMQNPRHLVRRRGQEARLRCSPMKGHSHVYWYRQLPEEGLKFMVYLQKENIIDESGMPKERFSAEFPKEGPSILRIQQVVRGDSAAYFCASSPSPSGNTIYFGEGSWLTVV.

The V call is TRBV27, the J call TRBJ2-4; D may be TRBD2 (7 bases). The CDR3 length is 16 residues. Deletions cut 8 bases from V and 1 base from J, with 18 bases between. Germline CDR1 reads MNHEY; CDR2 reads SMNVEV (reference sequence). CDR3 loop: CASAFAGASAKNIQYF. The CDR3 nucleotides are TGTGCCAGCGCCTTCGCGGGGGCGTCGGCCAAAAACATTCAGTACTTC.